A single sample is the source of the 7 T cell receptor beta chains below, sequenced in a study of response to subunit inactivated influenza vaccine. TCRdb reanalysed the RT-PCR reads using MiXCR and keeps one entry per CDR3 protein. Of hundreds of thousands of distinct CDR3 sequences listed, 18% are singletons. Sequences were derived from PBMCs from blood, sampled less than 6 days after vaccination. These receptor sequences come from a man aged 50 to 59 who received an inactivated influenza vaccine.

This clonotype was found a few times. The V call is TRBV20-1, the J call TRBJ1-5; possible D gene TRBD1, 6 bases. V shed 4 bases and J shed 3 bases, with 13 bases lying between them. The CDR3 is 14 amino acids. Germline CDR1 reads DFQATT; CDR2 reads SNEGSKA (reference sequence). The CDR3 DNA is TGCAGTGCTATGAAACAGGGAGACAATCAGCCCCAGCATTTT. This gives the protein CSAMKQGDNQPQHF.

This clonotype was seen at least ten times. The chain recombines TRBV5-1 with TRBJ1-5; D might be TRBD1 (5 bases). The V gene lost 5 bases and the J gene lost 0 bases, with 9 bases spanning the gap. The CDR3 is made up of 14 amino acids. Germline lookup yields CDR1 SGHRS and CDR2 YFSETQ. CDR3 nucleotides: TGCGCCAGCAGTGTCAGGGCTAGCAATCAGCCCCAGCATTTT. Amino acids: CASSVRASNQPQHF. Based on the CDR3 plus reference TRBV5-1 and TRBJ1-5, the full variable domain is KAGVTQTPRYLIKTRGQQVTLSCSPISGHRSVSWYQQTPGQGLQFLFEYFSETQRNKGNFPGRFSGRQFSNSRSEMNVSTLELGDSALYLCASSVRASNQPQHFGDGTRLSIL.

This clonotype was seen a few times. The V gene is TRBV12-3 or TRBV12-4, the J gene TRBJ1-5; D not resolved. Trimming removed 2 bases at V and 5 bases at J, with 7 bases between. The CDR3 has 13 residues. As DNA, the CDR3 is TGTGCCAGCAGTTTAAATGCAGATCAGCCCCAGCATTTT. It specifies CASSLNADQPQHF.

This chain uses TRBV28 with TRBJ2-1; 14 nucleotides match TRBD2. The J segment lost 9 bases and the V segment lost 6 bases, leaving 10 bases of the junction unmatched. Germline CDR1 MDHEN, CDR2 SYDVKM. CDR3 length: 16 residues. CDR3 sequence reads: CASSTGLAGGITEQFF. As DNA, the CDR3 is TGTGCCAGCAGCACCGGACTAGCGGGAGGCATCACTGAGCAGTTCTTC.

This clonotype was seen repeatedly, ten times or more. V and J are TRBV3-1 and TRBJ2-1; 7 nucleotides agree with TRBD2. Germline V lookup: CDR1 LGHDT, CDR2 YNNKEL (reference sequence). With V trimmed by 6 bases and J by 0 bases, 2 bases remained unmatched. The CDR3 has 14 amino acids. This chain's CDR3 is CASRLASSYNEQFF. CDR3 bases: TGTGCCAGCAGACTAGCGTCCTCCTACAATGAGCAGTTCTTC.

The table lists this clonotype with a few counts. V and J are TRBV20-1 and TRBJ2-1, with 10 bases aligning to TRBD2. There are 15 residues in the CDR3. V lost 6 bases, J lost 0 bases, and 5 bases stayed unmatched. Per germline, CDR1 DFQATT and CDR2 SNEGSKA (reference sequence). The CDR3, as DNA: TGCAGTGCAAACCGACTAGCGGGCTCCTACAATGAGCAGTTCTTC. As protein: CSANRLAGSYNEQFF.

This chain joins TRBV11-2 and TRBJ2-3; the D is unclear. CDR1 SGHAT and CDR2 FQNNGV come from the germline V gene. Trimming stripped 1 base from V and 5 bases from J, with 10 bases between. This CDR3 has 14 amino acids. The CDR3 nucleotides read TGTGCCAGCAGCTTAGGGGCTGTTGGAGATACGCAGTATTTT. Amino acid sequence: CASSLGAVGDTQYF.